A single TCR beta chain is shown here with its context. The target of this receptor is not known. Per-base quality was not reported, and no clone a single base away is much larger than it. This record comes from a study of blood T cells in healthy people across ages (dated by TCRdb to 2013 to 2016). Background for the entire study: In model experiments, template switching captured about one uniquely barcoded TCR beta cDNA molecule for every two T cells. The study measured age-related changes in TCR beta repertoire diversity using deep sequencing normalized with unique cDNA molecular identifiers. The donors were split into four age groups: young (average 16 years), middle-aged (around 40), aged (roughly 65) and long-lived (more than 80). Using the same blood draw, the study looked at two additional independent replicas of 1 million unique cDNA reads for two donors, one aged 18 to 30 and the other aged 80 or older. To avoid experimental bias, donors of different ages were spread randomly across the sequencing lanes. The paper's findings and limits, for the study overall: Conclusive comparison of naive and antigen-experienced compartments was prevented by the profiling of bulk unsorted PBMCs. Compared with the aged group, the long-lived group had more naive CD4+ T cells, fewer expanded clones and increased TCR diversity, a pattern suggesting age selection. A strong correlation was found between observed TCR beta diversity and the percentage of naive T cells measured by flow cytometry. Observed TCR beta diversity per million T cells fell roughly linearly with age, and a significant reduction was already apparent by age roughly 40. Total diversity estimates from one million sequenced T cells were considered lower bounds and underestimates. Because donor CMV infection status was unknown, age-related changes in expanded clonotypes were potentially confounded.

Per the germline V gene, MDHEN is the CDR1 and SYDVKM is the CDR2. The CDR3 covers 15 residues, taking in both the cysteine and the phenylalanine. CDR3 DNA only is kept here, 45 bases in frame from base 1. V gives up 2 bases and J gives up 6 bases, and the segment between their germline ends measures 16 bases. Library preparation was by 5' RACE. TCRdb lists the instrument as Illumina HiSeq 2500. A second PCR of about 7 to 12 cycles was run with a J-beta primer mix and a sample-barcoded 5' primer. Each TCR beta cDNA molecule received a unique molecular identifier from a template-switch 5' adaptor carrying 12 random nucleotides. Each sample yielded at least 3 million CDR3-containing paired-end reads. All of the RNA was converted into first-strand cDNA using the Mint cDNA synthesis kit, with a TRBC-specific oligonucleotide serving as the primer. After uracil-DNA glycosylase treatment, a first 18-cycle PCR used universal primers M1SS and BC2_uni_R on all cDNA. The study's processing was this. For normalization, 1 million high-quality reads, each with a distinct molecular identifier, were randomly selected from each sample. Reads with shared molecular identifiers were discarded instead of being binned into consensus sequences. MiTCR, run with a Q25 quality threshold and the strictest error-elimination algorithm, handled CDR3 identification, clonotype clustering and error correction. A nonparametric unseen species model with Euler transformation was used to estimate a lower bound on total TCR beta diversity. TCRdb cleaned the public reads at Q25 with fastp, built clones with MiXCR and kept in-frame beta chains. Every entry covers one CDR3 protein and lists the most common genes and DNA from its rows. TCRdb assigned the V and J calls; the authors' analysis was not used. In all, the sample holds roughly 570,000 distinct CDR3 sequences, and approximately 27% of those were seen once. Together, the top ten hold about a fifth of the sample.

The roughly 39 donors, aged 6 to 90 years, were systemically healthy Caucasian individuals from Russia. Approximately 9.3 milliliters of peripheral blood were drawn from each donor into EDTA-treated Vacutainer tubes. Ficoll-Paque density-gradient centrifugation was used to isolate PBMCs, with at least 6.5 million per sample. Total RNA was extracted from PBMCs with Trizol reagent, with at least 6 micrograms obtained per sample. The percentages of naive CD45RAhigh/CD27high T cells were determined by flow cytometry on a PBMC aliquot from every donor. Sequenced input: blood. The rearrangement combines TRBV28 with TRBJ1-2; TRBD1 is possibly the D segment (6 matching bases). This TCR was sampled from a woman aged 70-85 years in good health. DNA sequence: TGTGCCAGCAGTTTACGGCCCGGGGGGGCGGATGGCTACACCTTC. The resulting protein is CASSLRPGGADGYTF.